A selection of T cell receptor beta chains follows, all from one sample in a study of cytomegalovirus exposure and HLA in healthy donors. Profiled with immunoSEQ multiplex PCR; TCRdb holds only in-frame clones, not every one. The sample has 95,000 to 150,000 clones, just over 65% seen once. Sequencing input: PBMCs. Receptors originate from a man between 18 and 29 years old in good health and CMV-seronegative. The CDR3 runs from the conserved cysteine through the conserved F or W. The D gene is left open where the match is weak. Size is stated for part of the rows, as once, few or many counts, or as a class when the clone is expanded.

>-|TRBV19|TRBJ2-7|TRBD1
CASSTTGTGGYEQYF
TGTGCCAGTAGTACAACCGGGACAGGGGGCTACGAGCAGTACTTC
>-|TRBV2|TRBJ1-2|-
CASTQSEGYTF
TGTGCCAGCACCCAGAGCGAGGGCTACACCTTC
>-|TRBV30|TRBJ1-4|-
CAWSEALPGSNEKLFF
TGTGCCTGGAGTGAGGCCCTCCCCGGGTCTAATGAAAAACTGTTTTTT
>-|TRBV7-9|TRBJ2-2|-
CASSLEGDTGELFF
TGTGCCAGCAGCTTAGAGGGGGACACCGGGGAGCTGTTTTTT
>-|TRBV7-9|TRBJ1-3|-
CSSSFERNTIYF
TGTTCCAGCAGCTTCGAGAGAAACACCATATATTTT
>-|TRBV6-6|TRBJ1-1|TRBD1
CASSKGQVNTEAFF
TGTGCCAGCAGTAAGGGACAGGTGAACACTGAAGCTTTCTTT
>-|TRBV19|TRBJ2-4|-
CASRGFGGVRAKNIQYF
TGTGCCAGTAGAGGGTTTGGAGGGGTTAGGGCCAAAAACATTCAGTACTTC
>-|TRBV30|TRBJ2-5|TRBD2
CACGLAGGPGETQYF
TGTGCCTGCGGGCTAGCGGGAGGGCCCGGGGAGACCCAGTACTTC
>-|TRBV28|TRBJ2-5|TRBD2
CASRILAGAQETQYF
TGTGCCAGCAGGATACTAGCGGGGGCTCAAGAGACCCAGTACTTC
>-|TRBV21-1|TRBJ2-7|-
CASSSFRDRGRGVYEQYF
TGTGCCAGCAGCTCCTTCCGGGACAGGGGGCGCGGGGTATACGAGCAGTACTTC
>-|TRBV2|TRBJ2-2|TRBD2
CASRRTSPGELFF
TGTGCCAGCAGGCGGACTAGTCCCGGGGAGCTGTTTTTT
>few|TRBV6-5|TRBJ1-1|-
CASSYLPGLNTEAFF
TGTGCCAGCAGTTACCTGCCCGGTCTGAACACTGAAGCTTTCTTT
>-|TRBV19|TRBJ1-5|-
CASRGGGMVQPQHF
TGTGCCAGTAGAGGCGGGGGGATGGTTCAGCCCCAGCATTTT
>-|TRBV29-1|TRBJ2-7|TRBD1
CSVGTGGYEQYF
TGCAGCGTGGGGACAGGCGGCTACGAGCAGTACTTC
>-|TRBV23-1|TRBJ1-1|-
CASSQSHRGRNTEAFF
TGCGCCAGCAGTCAATCACACCGCGGAAGGAACACTGAAGCTTTCTTT
>once|TRBV5-5|TRBJ2-7|TRBD1
CASTPGGLYEQYF
TGTGCCAGCACCCCAGGGGGTCTTTACGAGCAGTACTTC
>-|TRBV5-1|TRBJ2-1|TRBD1
CASSSGTANNEQFF
TGCGCCAGCAGCTCCGGGACAGCAAACAATGAGCAGTTCTTC
>-|TRBV28|TRBJ1-3|TRBD1
CASRGTGVHTIYF
TGTGCCAGCAGAGGGACAGGGGTGCACACCATATATTTT
>-|TRBV15|TRBJ1-1|-
CATSREGGNNREAFF
TGTGCCACCAGCAGAGAAGGCGGTAATAACCGGGAAGCTTTCTTT
>once|TRBV6-1|TRBJ1-5|-
CASSSKQPQHF
TGTGCCAGCAGTTCTAAACAGCCCCAGCATTTT
>once|TRBV30|TRBJ1-2|-
CAWSLENYGYTF
TGTGCCTGGAGTCTGGAAAACTACGGCTACACCTTC
>-|TRBV5-8|TRBJ2-7|TRBD2
CASSLGPGGSYEQYF
TGTGCCAGCAGCTTGGGACCGGGGGGCTCCTACGAGCAGTACTTC
>once|TRBV5-1|TRBJ1-1|TRBD1
CASSLTGVTEAFF
TGCGCCAGCAGCCTGACAGGGGTTACTGAAGCTTTCTTT
>-|TRBV30|TRBJ1-2|TRBD1
CAWAGGAYGYTF
TGTGCCTGGGCAGGGGGCGCGTATGGCTACACCTTC
>-|TRBV19|TRBJ1-5|-
CASDSAYSNQPQHF
TGTGCCAGTGATTCAGCGTATAGCAATCAGCCCCAGCATTTT
>-|TRBV27|TRBJ2-7|TRBD2
CASSLAPPGLAGRKMWYEQYF
TGTGCCAGCAGTTTAGCGCCCCCGGGACTAGCGGGAAGGAAGATGTGGTACGAGCAGTACTTC
>-|TRBV5-1|TRBJ1-1|TRBD1
CASSLRKTGETEAFF
TGCGCCAGCAGTTTACGTAAAACAGGGGAAACTGAAGCTTTCTTT
>-|TRBV30|TRBJ2-7|-
CAWRGLANYEQYF
TGTGCCTGGAGAGGGCTAGCTAACTACGAGCAGTACTTC